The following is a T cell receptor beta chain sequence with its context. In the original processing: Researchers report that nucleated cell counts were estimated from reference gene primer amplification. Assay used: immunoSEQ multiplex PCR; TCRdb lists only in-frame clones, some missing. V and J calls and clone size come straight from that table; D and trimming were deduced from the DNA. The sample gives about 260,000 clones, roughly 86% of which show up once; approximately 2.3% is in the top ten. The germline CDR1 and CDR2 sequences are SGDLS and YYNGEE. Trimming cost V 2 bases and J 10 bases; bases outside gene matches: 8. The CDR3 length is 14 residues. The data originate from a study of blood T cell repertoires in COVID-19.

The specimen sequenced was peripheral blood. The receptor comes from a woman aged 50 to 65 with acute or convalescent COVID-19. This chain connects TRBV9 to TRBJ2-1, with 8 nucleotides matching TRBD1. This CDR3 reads CASSVTGTGLEQFF. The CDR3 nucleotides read TGTGCCAGCAGCGTTACCGGGACAGGTCTAGAGCAGTTCTTC.